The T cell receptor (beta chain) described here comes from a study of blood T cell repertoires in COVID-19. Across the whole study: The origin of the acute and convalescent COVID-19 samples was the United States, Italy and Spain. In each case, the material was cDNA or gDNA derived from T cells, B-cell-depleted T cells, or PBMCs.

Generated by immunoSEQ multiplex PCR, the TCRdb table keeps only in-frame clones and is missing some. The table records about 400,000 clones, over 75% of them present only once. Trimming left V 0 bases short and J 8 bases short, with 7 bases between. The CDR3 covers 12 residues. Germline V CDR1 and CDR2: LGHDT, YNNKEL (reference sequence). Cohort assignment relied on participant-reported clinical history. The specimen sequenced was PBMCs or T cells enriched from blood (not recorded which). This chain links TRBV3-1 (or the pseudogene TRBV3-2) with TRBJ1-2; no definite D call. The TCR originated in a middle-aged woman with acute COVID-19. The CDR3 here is CASSQDRRGYTF. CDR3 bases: TGTGCCAGCAGCCAAGACAGGCGAGGCTACACCTTC.